The following is a T cell receptor beta chain sequence with its context. This clone's antigen is unknown. There are no base qualities to consult, and no much larger clone falls within one base. Instrument on record: Illumina HiSeq 2500. TCR beta libraries were prepared by quantitative 5'-RACE with molecular barcodes. From the authors' description of their analysis: A new computational method, built on a probabilistic model of VDJ rearrangement, was used to identify disease-linked TCR variants. The public reads were reanalyzed by TCRdb: fastp trimming at Q25, MiXCR alignment, in-frame beta chains only. Each entry merges the rows of one CDR3 protein and shows their most common DNA and genes. These V and J calls are TCRdb output, not the study's own analysis. The sample data list a few hundred thousand distinct CDR3 sequences, and around 20% of these were observed just once. Clones ranked in the top ten supply 15% to 20% of the sample.

The junction carries 12 bases between V and J, which are trimmed by 1 base and 0 bases respectively. The CDR3 goes from the cysteine to the phenylalanine over 16 residues. Only the CDR3 region is kept as DNA, spanning 48 bases read in frame from base 1. CDR1 and CDR2, looked up from the germline V gene (reference sequence), are SEHNR and FQNEAQ. The sample originates from a study of CD8 T cells in ankylosing spondylitis (dated by TCRdb to the late 2010s). For the study in its entirety: To find TCR variants linked to disease, the study profiled T cell receptor beta repertoires in ankylosing spondylitis patients and healthy donors. In total, the full study cohort was made up of about 110 healthy donors and approximately 24 ankylosing spondylitis patients. Peripheral blood samples were taken, and synovial fluid was additionally collected from ankylosing spondylitis patients. General conclusions and limits of the study: According to the report, matched synovial fluid samples from ankylosing spondylitis patients were significantly enriched for the disease-linked clones. A CD8+ phenotype was shown by the disease-linked clones, which were found at relatively low frequencies in peripheral blood. Some motif variants had previously been reported in the synovial fluid and blood of reactive arthritis patients, which suggests shared mechanisms of disease initiation. A TCR beta motif of seven or eight highly homologous amino acid variants appeared characteristic of blood from ankylosing spondylitis patients.

The sequence derives from a male donor with ankylosing spondylitis. Sequencing was done on a sample of blood, either unsorted or a sorted T cell fraction (not recorded which). The chain employs TRBV7-9 and TRBJ1-2; TRBD1 is a weak D gene call, 5 bases matching. The CDR3 here reads CASSLVATVANYGYTF. The DNA is TGTGCCAGCAGCTTAGTCGCGACAGTAGCTAACTATGGCTACACCTTC.